Below, 20 T cell receptor beta chains from the same sample are listed, as sequenced in a study of blood T cell repertoires in COVID-19 (dated by TCRdb to 2020 to 2021). Libraries were built with the immunoSEQ multiplex PCR assay. The immuneACCESS repertoire file appears here via TCRdb, limited to in-frame rearrangements. These files lack a portion of the clones; in checked studies, under half of the deficit traces to unresolved V genes, and the cause of the others is not known. Within this sample are approximately 380,000 clones, with roughly 90% of them counted one time only. Of the sample, just over 0.85% is held by the ten largest clones. The sequenced sample was PBMCs or T cells enriched from blood (not recorded which). The receptors derive from a woman in her forties who had been exposed to COVID-19.

The V gene is TRBV7-9, the J gene TRBJ1-2, with 9 bases aligning to TRBD1. V shed 5 bases, J shed 4 bases, and the junction held 8 bases outside the gene matches. This CDR3 has 15 residues. CDR1 is SEHNR, CDR2 FQNEAQ, per germline (reference sequence). CDR3 amino acids: CASSPGQGGGYGYTF. The CDR3 nucleotides read TGTGCCAGCAGCCCGGGACAGGGAGGAGGCTATGGCTACACCTTC.

V is TRBV6-2 or TRBV6-3 and J is TRBJ1-1, with 7 bases aligning to TRBD1. The V gene end was trimmed by 6 bases and the J gene end by 0 bases; junction bases not matched to a gene: 7. The CDR3 totals 15 residues. Per germline, CDR1 MNHEY and CDR2 SVGEGT. In DNA, the CDR3 is TGTGCCAGCAGCTATCCGACAGGGCTGAACACTGAAGCTTTCTTT. Translated: CASSYPTGLNTEAFF.

The J gene is TRBJ2-1, the V gene TRBV6-4; TRBD2 might be the D (5 bases). The CDR3 covers 14 residues. Looked up from germline, CDR1 is MRHNA and CDR2 is SNTAGT. V lost 2 bases and J 12 bases, leaving 17 bases between the germline ends. The CDR3 region is CASSDRSKGAVQFF. The CDR3 region has the DNA TGTGCCAGCAGTGACAGGTCGAAGGGAGCTGTGCAGTTCTTC.

This clone appeared once. The CDR3 here is CASSVDPTGQVEAFF. CDR3 nucleotides: TGTGCCAGCAGCGTAGATCCTACAGGGCAGGTTGAAGCTTTCTTT. The V and J genes are TRBV9 and TRBJ1-1; tentatively, D is TRBD1 (6 bases). Germline CDR1 SGDLS, CDR2 YYNGEE. CDR3 length equals 15 residues. Trimming took 0 bases from V and 7 from J, leaving 16 bases between them.

The V call is TRBV6-5, the J call TRBJ2-1, with D unclear. This CDR3 spans 16 amino acids. Germline V lookup: CDR1 MNHEY, CDR2 SVGAGI. The V end lost 0 bases, the J end lost 0 bases, and 9 bases lay between the germline ends. The CDR3 protein is CASSYSTGFSYNEQFF. CDR3 nucleotides: TGTGCCAGCAGTTACTCGACGGGTTTCTCCTACAATGAGCAGTTCTTC.

V usage is TRBV7-2 and J usage is TRBJ1-5; D uncertain. Germline CDR1 is SGHTA and CDR2 is FQGNSA. The CDR3 runs 15 residues. Trimming shortened V by 1 base and J by 4 bases, and 11 bases separated the two germline ends. The chain's CDR3 is CASSLGFSNNQPQHF. CDR3 DNA: TGTGCCAGCAGCTTAGGGTTTAGCAATAATCAGCCCCAGCATTTT.

The chain carries TRBV2 and TRBJ2-1, with 9 positions matching TRBD2. V shed 6 bases and J 4 bases; nucleotides not matched to a gene: 10. Germline CDR1 reads SNHLY; CDR2 reads FYNNEI. The CDR3 runs 16 residues. CDR3 in amino acids: CASSDQLAGRYNEQFF. CDR3 coding DNA: TGTGCCAGCAGCGACCAGCTAGCGGGGAGGTACAATGAGCAGTTCTTC. The variable domain in full, completed from reference TRBV2 and TRBJ2-1, reads EPEVTQTPSHQVTQMGQEVILRCVPISNHLYFYWYRQILGQKVEFLVSFYNNEISEKSEIFDDQFSVERPDGSNFTLKIRSTKLEDSAMYFCASSDQLAGRYNEQFFGPGTRLTVL.

The gene calls are TRBV6-4 and TRBJ1-2; D unclear. This CDR3 has 13 amino acids. V shed 0 bases and J shed 6 bases, with 8 bases lying between them. Per germline, CDR1 MRHNA and CDR2 SNTAGT. This chain's CDR3 is CASSDSRFHGYTF. The CDR3 nucleotides are TGTGCCAGCAGTGACTCGAGGTTCCATGGCTACACCTTC.

V is TRBV2 and J is TRBJ2-1; 7 bases line up with TRBD1. After removal of 7 bases from V and 2 bases from J, the junction contained 2 bases not matched to a gene. CDR1 SNHLY and CDR2 FYNNEI come from the germline V gene. The CDR3 length is 13 residues. The CDR3 loop is CASTGTAYNEQFF. The CDR3 DNA is TGTGCCAGCACAGGGACAGCCTACAATGAGCAGTTCTTC.

The V call is TRBV5-1, the J call TRBJ2-7, with TRBD2 as a possible D gene (5 bases). The CDR3 spans 14 residues. Germline V gene data show CDR1 as SGHRS and CDR2 as YFSETQ. Trimming removed 3 bases at V and 3 bases at J, with 13 bases between. CDR3 loop: CASSSGLGNYEQYF. CDR3 in DNA: TGCGCCAGCAGCTCGGGGTTAGGGAACTACGAGCAGTACTTC.

The chain joins TRBV3-1 (or the pseudogene TRBV3-2) to TRBJ2-3; TRBD2 aligns across 8 bases. CDR3 length equals 15 residues. CDR1 LGHDT and CDR2 YNNKEL come from the germline V gene (reference sequence). V gave up 6 bases and J gave up 3 bases; unmatched junction bases: 8. The CDR3 region has the DNA TGTGCCAGCAGACACGCGGGGGGCCCAACAGATACGCAGTATTTT. This sequence encodes CASRHAGGPTDTQYF.

The chain couples TRBV4-1 to TRBJ1-3, with TRBD1 matching over 9 bases. Trimming at V came to 0 bases and at J to 0 bases, leaving 15 bases not matched to a gene. The CDR3 runs to 21 residues. In germline, CDR1 is MGHRA, CDR2 YSYEKL. For the CDR3, the DNA is TGCGCCAGCAGCCAAGACGCAGAGCCCGGGACAGGGCCGGGCTCTGGAAACACCATATATTTT. It is translated as CASSQDAEPGTGPGSGNTIYF.

This clone was observed a handful of times. This chain joins TRBV19 and TRBJ2-7; 9 nucleotides line up with TRBD1. The CDR3 is 16 amino acids. J lost 2 bases, V lost 6 bases, and 11 bases had no gene match. Germline V gene data show CDR1 as LNHDA and CDR2 as SQIVND (reference sequence). CDR3 residues: CASSGTGRPVAYEQYF. DNA for the CDR3: TGTGCCAGTAGCGGGACAGGGAGGCCTGTAGCCTACGAGCAGTACTTC. Filled out from reference TRBV19 and TRBJ2-7, the complete variable domain reads DGGITQSPKYLFRKEGQNVTLSCEQNLNHDAMYWYRQDPGQGLRLIYYSQIVNDFQKGDIAEGYSVSREKKESFPLTVTSAQKNPTAFYLCASSGTGRPVAYEQYFGPGTRLTVT.

The chain carries TRBV5-6 and TRBJ2-1; D remains ambiguous. Trimming stripped 1 base from V and 8 bases from J, with 4 bases between. The CDR3 loop spans 11 amino acids. Germline V gene sequence: CDR1 SGHDT, CDR2 YYEEEE. The CDR3 loop is CASSLSDEQFF. The CDR3 region has the DNA TGTGCCAGCAGCTTGTCGGATGAGCAGTTCTTC.

The chain combines TRBV5-5 with TRBJ2-3; D perhaps matches TRBD1 (6 bases). V lost 4 bases and J lost 2, with 17 bases in between. CDR1 and CDR2 from the germline V gene are SGHKS and YYEKEE (reference sequence). This CDR3 region has 16 residues. CDR3 region: CASSIRARGNTDTQYF. DNA for the CDR3: TGTGCCAGCAGCATACGTGCCAGGGGCAACACAGATACGCAGTATTTT.

The gene calls are TRBV7-2 and TRBJ1-6; D perhaps matches TRBD1 (5 bases). Trimming removed 6 bases from V and 9 bases from J, with 24 bases in between. Germline assignment: CDR1 SGHTA and CDR2 FQGNSA. This CDR3 contains 17 residues. In nucleotides, the CDR3 is TGTGCCAGCAGTCGTCACCCGGGGGGTGGGGTTGGTTCACCCCTCCACTTT. Translation: CASSRHPGGGVGSPLHF.

The rearrangement links TRBV7-2 to TRBJ1-6; D is unclear. The CDR3 spans 14 residues. The germline V and J ends were trimmed by 5 bases and 8 bases, with 13 bases remaining between them. CDR1 and CDR2 (germline): SGHTA, FQGNSA. The CDR3, as DNA: TGTGCCAGCAGCCCCTACGGGTCCTATTCACCCCTCCACTTT. It yields the protein CASSPYGSYSPLHF.

The chain employs TRBV30 and TRBJ1-1; D is unclear. The CDR3 is 14 residues long. Per the germline V gene, CDR1 is GTSNPN and CDR2 is SVGIG (reference sequence). With 3 bases removed from V and 3 bases from J, the gap between germline ends came to 14 bases. As DNA, the CDR3 is TGTGCCTGGAGACCGGGTCCCACCCACACTGAAGCTTTCTTT. Protein product: CAWRPGPTHTEAFF.

About this clone: A junction boundary mismatches the germline segment, possibly from a read error. The chain recombines TRBV19 with TRBJ2-7; possibly TRBD1 for D (7 bases). The CDR3 is 14 residues long. Germline CDR1 is LNHDA and CDR2 is SQIVND (reference sequence). CDR3 DNA: TGTGCCAGTGGGTTTGCAGGGGGACTTTCGCCCCAAACCTTC. Encoded protein: CASGFAGGLSPQTF.

This clone was found once. The chain links TRBV5-6 to TRBJ2-2; TRBD2 matches at 7 bases. The germline V gene has CDR1 SGHDT and CDR2 YYEEEE. The V gene end was trimmed by 2 bases and the J gene end by 3 bases; junction bases not matched to a gene: 7. The CDR3 spans 16 residues. The CDR3 DNA reads as TGTGCCAGCAGCTTTCGGGGGGTAAGGGACACCGGGGAGCTGTTTTTT. Translation gives CASSFRGVRDTGELFF.